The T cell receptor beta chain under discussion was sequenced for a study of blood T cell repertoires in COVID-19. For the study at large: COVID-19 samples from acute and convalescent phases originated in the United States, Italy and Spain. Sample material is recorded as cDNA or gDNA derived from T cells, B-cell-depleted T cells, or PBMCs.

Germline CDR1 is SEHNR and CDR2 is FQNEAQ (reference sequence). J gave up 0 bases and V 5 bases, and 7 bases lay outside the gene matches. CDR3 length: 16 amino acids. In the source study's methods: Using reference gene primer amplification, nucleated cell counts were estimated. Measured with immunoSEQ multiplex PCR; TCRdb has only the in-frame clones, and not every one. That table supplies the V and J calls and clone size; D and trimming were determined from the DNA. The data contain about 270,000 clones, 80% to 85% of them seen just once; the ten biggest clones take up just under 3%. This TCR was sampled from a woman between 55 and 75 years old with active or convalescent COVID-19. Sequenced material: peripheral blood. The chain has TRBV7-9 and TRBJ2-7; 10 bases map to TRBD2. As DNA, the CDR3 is TGTGCCAGCAGCGACTCTAGCGGGGGCATCTCCTACGAGCAGTACTTC. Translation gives CASSDSSGGISYEQYF.